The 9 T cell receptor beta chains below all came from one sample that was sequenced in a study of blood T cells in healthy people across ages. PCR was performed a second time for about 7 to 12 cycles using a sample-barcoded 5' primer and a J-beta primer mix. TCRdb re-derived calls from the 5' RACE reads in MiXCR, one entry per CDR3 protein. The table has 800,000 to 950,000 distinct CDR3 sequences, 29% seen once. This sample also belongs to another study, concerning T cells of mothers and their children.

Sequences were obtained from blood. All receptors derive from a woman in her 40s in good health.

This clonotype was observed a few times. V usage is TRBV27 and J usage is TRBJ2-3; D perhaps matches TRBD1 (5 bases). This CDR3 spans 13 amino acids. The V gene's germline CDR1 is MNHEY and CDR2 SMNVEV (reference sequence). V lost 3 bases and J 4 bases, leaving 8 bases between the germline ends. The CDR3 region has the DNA TGTGCCAGCAGTTTTCAGGGCCCAGATACGCAGTATTTT. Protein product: CASSFQGPDTQYF.

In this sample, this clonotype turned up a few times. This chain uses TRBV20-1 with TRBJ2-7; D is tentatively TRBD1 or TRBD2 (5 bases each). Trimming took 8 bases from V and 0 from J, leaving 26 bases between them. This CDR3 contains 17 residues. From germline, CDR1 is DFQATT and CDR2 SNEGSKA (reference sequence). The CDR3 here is CSTHRGLLLPSSYEQYF. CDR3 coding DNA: TGCAGTACCCATCGGGGCCTACTCTTACCGAGCTCCTACGAGCAGTACTTC.

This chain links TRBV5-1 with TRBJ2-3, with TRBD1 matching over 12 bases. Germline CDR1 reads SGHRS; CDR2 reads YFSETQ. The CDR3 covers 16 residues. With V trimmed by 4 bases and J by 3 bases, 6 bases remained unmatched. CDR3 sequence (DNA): TGCGCCAGCAGCCCATGGGGACAGGGGGCGACAGATACGCAGTATTTT. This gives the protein CASSPWGQGATDTQYF.

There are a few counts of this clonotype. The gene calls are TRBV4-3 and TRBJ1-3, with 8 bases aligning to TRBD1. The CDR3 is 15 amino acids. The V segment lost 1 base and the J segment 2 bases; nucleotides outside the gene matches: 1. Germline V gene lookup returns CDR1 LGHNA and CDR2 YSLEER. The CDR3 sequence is CASSQGQGTGNTIYF. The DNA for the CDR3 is TGCGCCAGCAGCCAAGGACAGGGGACTGGAAACACCATATATTTT.

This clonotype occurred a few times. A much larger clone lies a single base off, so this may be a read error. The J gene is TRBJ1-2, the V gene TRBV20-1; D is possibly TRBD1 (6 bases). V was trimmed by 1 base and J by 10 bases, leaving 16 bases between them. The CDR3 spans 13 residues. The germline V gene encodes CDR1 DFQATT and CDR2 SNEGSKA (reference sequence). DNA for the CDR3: TGCAGTGCTAGAGGCGACGGGGGCCCTGTCTACACCTTC. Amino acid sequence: CSARGDGGPVYTF.

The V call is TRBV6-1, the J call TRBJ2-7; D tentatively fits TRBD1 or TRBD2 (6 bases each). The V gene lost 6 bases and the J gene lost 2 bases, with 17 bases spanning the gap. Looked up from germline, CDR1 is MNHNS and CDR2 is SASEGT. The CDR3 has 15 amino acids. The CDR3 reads CASRDTLGGPYEQYF. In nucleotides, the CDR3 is TGTGCCAGCAGGGATACACTGGGGGGCCCCTACGAGCAGTACTTC.

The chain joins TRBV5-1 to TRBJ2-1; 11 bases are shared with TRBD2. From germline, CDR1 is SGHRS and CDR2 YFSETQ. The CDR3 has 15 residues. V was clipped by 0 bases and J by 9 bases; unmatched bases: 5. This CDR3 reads CASSLVSGGAGEQFF. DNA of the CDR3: TGCGCCAGCAGCTTGGTTAGCGGGGGGGCTGGTGAGCAGTTCTTC.

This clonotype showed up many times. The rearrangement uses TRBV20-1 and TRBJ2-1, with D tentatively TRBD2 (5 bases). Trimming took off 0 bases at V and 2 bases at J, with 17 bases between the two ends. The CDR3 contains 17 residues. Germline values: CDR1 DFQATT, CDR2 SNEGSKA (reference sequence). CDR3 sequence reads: CSARDSRRAQTYNEQFF. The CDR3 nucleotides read TGCAGTGCTAGAGATTCCCGGCGGGCCCAAACCTACAATGAGCAGTTCTTC.

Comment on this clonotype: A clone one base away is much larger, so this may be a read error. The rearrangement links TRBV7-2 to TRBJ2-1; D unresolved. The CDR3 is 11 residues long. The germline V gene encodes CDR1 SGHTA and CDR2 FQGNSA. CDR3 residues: CVSSPWNEQFF. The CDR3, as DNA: TGTGTCAGCAGCCCGTGGAATGAGCAGTTCTTC.